This passage covers 7 T cell receptor beta chains from one sample sequenced in a study of T cells in localized non-small cell lung cancer. Sequenced by immunoSEQ multiplex PCR; TCRdb stores in-frame clones only, minus some. The table shows thousands of clones, with roughly a sixth occurring only once. This specimen was lung tumor tissue, taken before any cancer treatment. These receptors originate from a female donor over 55 with stage I squamous cell lung carcinoma.

The rearrangement uses TRBV9 and TRBJ2-1; 7 bases are shared with TRBD2. The CDR3 runs to 13 residues. V shed 3 bases, J shed 5 bases, and the junction held 2 bases outside the gene matches. Germline V gives CDR1 SGDLS, CDR2 YYNGEE. The CDR3 spells CASSASGNNEQFF. The CDR3 DNA is TGTGCCAGCAGCGCCAGCGGGAACAATGAGCAGTTCTTC. Full variable domain (remainder filled in from reference TRBV9 and TRBJ2-1): DSGVTQTPKHLITATGQRVTLRCSPRSGDLSVYWYQQSLDQGLQFLIQYYNGEERAKGNILERFSAQQFPDLHSELNLSSLELGDSALYFCASSASGNNEQFFGPGTRLTVL.

The rearrangement uses TRBV5-1 and TRBJ2-5; D may correspond to TRBD1 or TRBD2 (5 bases each). The germline V gene has CDR1 SGHRS and CDR2 YFSETQ. This CDR3 spans 15 amino acids. V shed 4 bases and J shed 4 bases, with 17 bases lying between them. This chain's CDR3 is CASSGGPGTGETQYF. CDR3 bases: TGCGCCAGCAGCGGGGGACCGGGTACTGGAGAGACCCAGTACTTC.

V gene TRBV28 combines with J gene TRBJ1-1; D gene unclear. The CDR3 is made up of 14 amino acids. Trimming left V 6 bases short and J 0 bases short, with 11 bases between. Germline V gene data show CDR1 as MDHEN and CDR2 as SYDVKM. The CDR3 coding sequence is TGTGCCAGCAGGTTCCGGGCCCTGAACACTGAAGCTTTCTTT. It yields the protein CASRFRALNTEAFF.

The rearrangement links TRBV5-1 to TRBJ2-5, with 7 bases lining up with TRBD1. CDR3 length: 14 amino acids. The germline V gene has CDR1 SGHRS and CDR2 YFSETQ. With V trimmed by 3 bases and J by 9 bases, 11 bases remained unmatched. CDR3 residues: CASSSGQAAVSQYF. The CDR3 DNA sequence: TGCGCCAGCAGCTCAGGACAGGCGGCAGTGTCCCAGTACTTC.

This clone was detected a few times. The chain is built from TRBV9 and TRBJ2-7; the match to TRBD2 covers 8 bases. The CDR3 loop spans 13 amino acids. Looked up from germline, CDR1 is SGDLS and CDR2 is YYNGEE. V gave up 5 bases and J gave up 6 bases; unmatched junction bases: 7. The CDR3 region is CASRAGRAREQYF. The CDR3 region has the DNA TGTGCCAGCAGGGCCGGGAGGGCCCGCGAGCAGTACTTC.

V and J are TRBV28 and TRBJ2-7, with D possibly being TRBD2 (5 bases). V was cut by 2 bases and J by 1 base, with 6 bases left in between. Per germline, CDR1 MDHEN and CDR2 SYDVKM. This CDR3 has 13 amino acids. The CDR3 bases are TGTGCCAGCAGTTTAGGAGGTTCCTACGAGCAGTACTTC. Protein: CASSLGGSYEQYF.

This chain connects TRBV11-3 to TRBJ2-2, with 9 bases matching TRBD2. The CDR3 is 17 residues long. The J segment lost 2 bases and the V segment lost 3 bases, leaving 7 bases of the junction unmatched. Germline V gene sequence: CDR1 SGHNT, CDR2 YENEEA. For the CDR3, the DNA is TGTGCCAGCAGCTTGACGCGGGGGGGAGTTAACACCGGGGAGCTGTTTTTT. It is translated as CASSLTRGGVNTGELFF.